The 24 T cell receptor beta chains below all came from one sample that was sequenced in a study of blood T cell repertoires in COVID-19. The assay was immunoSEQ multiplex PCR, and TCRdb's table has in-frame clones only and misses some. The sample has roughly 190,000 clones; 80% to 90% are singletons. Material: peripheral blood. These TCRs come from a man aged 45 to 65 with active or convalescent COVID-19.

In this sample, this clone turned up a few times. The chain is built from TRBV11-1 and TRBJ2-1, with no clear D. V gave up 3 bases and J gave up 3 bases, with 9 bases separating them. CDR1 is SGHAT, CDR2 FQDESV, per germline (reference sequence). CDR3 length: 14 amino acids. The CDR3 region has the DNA TGTGCCAGCAGCTTTCGAGGAAACTACAATGAGCAGTTCTTC. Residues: CASSFRGNYNEQFF.

The CDR3, as DNA: TGCGCCAGCAGACAAAGCTCCTTGCGGCAAGAGACCCAGTACTTC. Encoded protein: CASRQSSLRQETQYF. The V and J genes are TRBV5-1 and TRBJ2-5; D gene ambiguous. CDR3 length: 15 amino acids. CDR1 is SGHRS and CDR2 is YFSETQ in the germline V gene. V dropped 5 bases and J dropped 2 bases, with 16 bases sitting between them.

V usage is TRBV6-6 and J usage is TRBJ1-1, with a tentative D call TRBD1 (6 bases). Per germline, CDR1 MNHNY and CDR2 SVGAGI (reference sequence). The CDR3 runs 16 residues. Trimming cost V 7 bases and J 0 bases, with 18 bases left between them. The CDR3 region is CASTILGGGLNTEAFF. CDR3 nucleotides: TGTGCCAGCACAATCCTCGGGGGGGGCCTGAACACTGAAGCTTTCTTT.

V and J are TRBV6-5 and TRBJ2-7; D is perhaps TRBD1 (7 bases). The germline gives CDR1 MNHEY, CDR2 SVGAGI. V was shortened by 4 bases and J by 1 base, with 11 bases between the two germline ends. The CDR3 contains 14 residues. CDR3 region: CASSSGGTSYEQYF. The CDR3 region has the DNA TGTGCCAGCAGTTCAGGGGGGACATCCTACGAGCAGTACTTC.

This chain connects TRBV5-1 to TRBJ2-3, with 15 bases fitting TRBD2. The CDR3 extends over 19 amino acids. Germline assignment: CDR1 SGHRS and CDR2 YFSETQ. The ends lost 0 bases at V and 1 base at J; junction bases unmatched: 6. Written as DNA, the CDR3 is TGCGCCAGCAGCTTGGCCAGGACTAGCGGGAGGGTTGGCACAGATACGCAGTATTTT. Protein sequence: CASSLARTSGRVGTDTQYF. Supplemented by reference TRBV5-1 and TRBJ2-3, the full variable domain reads KAGVTQTPRYLIKTRGQQVTLSCSPISGHRSVSWYQQTPGQGLQFLFEYFSETQRNKGNFPGRFSGRQFSNSRSEMNVSTLELGDSALYLCASSLARTSGRVGTDTQYFGPGTRLTVL.

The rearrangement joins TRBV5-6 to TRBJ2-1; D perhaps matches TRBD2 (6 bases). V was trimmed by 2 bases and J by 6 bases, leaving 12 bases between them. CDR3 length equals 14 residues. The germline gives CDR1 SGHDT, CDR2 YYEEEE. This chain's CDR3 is CASSFARRGNEQFF. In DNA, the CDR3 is TGTGCCAGCAGCTTTGCTCGGCGGGGCAATGAGCAGTTCTTC.

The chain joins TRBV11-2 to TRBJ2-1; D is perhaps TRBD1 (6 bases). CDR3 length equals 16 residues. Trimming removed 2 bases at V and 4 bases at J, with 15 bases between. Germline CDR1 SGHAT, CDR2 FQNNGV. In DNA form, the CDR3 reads TGTGCCAGCAGCTTACAGGGGATCCGGGGTTACAATGAGCAGTTCTTC. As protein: CASSLQGIRGYNEQFF.

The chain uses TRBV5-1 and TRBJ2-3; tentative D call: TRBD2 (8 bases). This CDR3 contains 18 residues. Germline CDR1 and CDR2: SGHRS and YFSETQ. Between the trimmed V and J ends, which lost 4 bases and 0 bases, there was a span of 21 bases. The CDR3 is CASSPPGGRGASTDTQYF. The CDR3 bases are TGCGCCAGCAGCCCTCCAGGGGGGCGGGGGGCAAGCACAGATACGCAGTATTTT.

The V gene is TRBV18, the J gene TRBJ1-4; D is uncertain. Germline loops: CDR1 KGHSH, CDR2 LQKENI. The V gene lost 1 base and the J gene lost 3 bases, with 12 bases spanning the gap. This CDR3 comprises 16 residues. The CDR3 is CASSPLGKGANEKLFF. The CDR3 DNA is TGTGCCAGCTCACCACTGGGGAAGGGAGCTAATGAAAAACTGTTTTTT.

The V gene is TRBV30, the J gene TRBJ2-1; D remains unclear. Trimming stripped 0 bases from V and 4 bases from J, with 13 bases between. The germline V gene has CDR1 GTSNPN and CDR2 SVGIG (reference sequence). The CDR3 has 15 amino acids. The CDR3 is CAWSVAQRTYNEQFF. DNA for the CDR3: TGTGCCTGGAGTGTTGCGCAGCGAACGTACAATGAGCAGTTCTTC. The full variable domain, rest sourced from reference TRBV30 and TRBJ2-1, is SQTIHQWPATLVQPVGSPLSLECTVEGTSNPNLYWYRQAAGRGLQLLFYSVGIGQISSEVPQNLSASRPQDRQFILSSKKLLLSDSGFYLCAWSVAQRTYNEQFFGPGTRLTVL.

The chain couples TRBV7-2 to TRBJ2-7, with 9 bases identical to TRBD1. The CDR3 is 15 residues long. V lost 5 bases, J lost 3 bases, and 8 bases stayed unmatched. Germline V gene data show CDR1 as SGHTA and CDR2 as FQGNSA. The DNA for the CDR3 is TGTGCCAGCAGCCAGGACAGGGGTCTTATCTACGAGCAGTACTTC. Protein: CASSQDRGLIYEQYF.

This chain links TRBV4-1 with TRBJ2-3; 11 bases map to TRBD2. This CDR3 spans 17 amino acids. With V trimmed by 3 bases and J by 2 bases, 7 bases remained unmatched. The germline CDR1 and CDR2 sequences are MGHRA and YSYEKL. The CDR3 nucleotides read TGCGCCAGCAGCCAGGTAGCGGGGGGGCTTTCCACAGATACGCAGTATTTT. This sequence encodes CASSQVAGGLSTDTQYF.

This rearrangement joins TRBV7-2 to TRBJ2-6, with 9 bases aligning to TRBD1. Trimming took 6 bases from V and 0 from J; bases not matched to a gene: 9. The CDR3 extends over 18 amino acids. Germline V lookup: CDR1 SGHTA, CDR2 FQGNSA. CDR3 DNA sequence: TGTGCCAGCAGTTCACGGACAGGGGCCAACTCTGGGGCCAACGTCCTGACTTTC. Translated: CASSSRTGANSGANVLTF.

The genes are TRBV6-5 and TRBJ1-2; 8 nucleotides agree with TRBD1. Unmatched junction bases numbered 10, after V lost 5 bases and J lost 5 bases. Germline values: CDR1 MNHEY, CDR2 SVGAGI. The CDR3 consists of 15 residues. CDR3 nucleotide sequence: TGTGCCAGCAGTACGGACAGGGTAGATTGGTATGGCTACACCTTC. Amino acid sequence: CASSTDRVDWYGYTF.

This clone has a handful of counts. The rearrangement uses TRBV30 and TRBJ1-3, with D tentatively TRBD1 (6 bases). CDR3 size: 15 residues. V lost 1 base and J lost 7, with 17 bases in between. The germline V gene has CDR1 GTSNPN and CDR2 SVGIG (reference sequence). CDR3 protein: CAWSAEQGERNTIYF. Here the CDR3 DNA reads TGTGCCTGGAGTGCGGAACAGGGAGAGAGGAACACCATATATTTT.

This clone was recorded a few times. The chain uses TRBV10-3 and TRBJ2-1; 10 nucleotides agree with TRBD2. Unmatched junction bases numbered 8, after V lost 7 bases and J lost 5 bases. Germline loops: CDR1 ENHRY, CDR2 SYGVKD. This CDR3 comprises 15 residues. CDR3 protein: CAITSGSSGNNEQFF. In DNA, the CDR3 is TGTGCCATCACTAGCGGGAGTTCAGGAAACAATGAGCAGTTCTTC.

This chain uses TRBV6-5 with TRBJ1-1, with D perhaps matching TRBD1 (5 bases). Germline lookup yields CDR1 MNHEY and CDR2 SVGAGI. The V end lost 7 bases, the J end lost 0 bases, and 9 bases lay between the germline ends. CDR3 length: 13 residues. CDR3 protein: CASTRALNTEAFF. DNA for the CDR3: TGTGCCAGCACCAGGGCTTTGAACACTGAAGCTTTCTTT.

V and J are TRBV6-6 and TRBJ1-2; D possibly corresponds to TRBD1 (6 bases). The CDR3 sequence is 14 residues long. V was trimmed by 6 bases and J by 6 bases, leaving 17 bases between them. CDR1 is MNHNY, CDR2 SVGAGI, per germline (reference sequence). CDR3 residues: CASREGGALDGYTF. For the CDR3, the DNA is TGTGCCAGCAGGGAGGGGGGGGCGTTAGATGGCTACACCTTC.

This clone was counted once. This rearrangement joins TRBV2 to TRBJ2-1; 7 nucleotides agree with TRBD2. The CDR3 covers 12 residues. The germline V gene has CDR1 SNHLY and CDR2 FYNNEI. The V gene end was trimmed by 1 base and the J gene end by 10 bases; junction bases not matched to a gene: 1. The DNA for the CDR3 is TGTGCCAGCAGTGAAGACGGGGGGGAGCAGTTCTTC. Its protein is CASSEDGGEQFF. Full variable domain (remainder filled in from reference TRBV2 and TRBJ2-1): EPEVTQTPSHQVTQMGQEVILRCVPISNHLYFYWYRQILGQKVEFLVSFYNNEISEKSEIFDDQFSVERPDGSNFTLKIRSTKLEDSAMYFCASSEDGGEQFFGPGTRLTVL.

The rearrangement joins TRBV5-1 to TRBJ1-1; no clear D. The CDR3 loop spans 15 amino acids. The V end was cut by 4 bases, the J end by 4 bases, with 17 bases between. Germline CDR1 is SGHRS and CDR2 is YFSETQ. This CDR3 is CASSPSKVEGTEAFF. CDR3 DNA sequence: TGCGCCAGCAGCCCCTCGAAGGTCGAGGGCACTGAAGCTTTCTTT. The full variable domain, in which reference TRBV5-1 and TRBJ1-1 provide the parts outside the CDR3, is KAGVTQTPRYLIKTRGQQVTLSCSPISGHRSVSWYQQTPGQGLQFLFEYFSETQRNKGNFPGRFSGRQFSNSRSEMNVSTLELGDSALYLCASSPSKVEGTEAFFGQGTRLTVV.

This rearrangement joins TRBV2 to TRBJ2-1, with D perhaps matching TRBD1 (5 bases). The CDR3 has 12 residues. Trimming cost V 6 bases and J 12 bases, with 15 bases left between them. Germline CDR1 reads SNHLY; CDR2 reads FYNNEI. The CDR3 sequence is CASRATVTSQFF. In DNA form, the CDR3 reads TGTGCCAGCAGGGCGACAGTGACCTCGCAGTTCTTC.

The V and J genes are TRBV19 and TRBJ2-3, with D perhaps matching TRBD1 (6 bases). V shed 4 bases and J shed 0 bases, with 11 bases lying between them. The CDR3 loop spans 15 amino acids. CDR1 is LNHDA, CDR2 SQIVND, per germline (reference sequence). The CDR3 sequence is CASSRTESSTDTQYF. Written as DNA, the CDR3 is TGTGCCAGTAGTAGGACAGAATCTAGCACAGATACGCAGTATTTT.

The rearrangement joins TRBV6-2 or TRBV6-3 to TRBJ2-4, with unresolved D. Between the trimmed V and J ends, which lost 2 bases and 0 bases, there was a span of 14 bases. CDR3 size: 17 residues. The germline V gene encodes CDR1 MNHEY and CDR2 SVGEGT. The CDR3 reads CASSYNGRTLAKNIQYF. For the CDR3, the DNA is TGTGCCAGCAGTTACAATGGTAGAACTCTAGCCAAAAACATTCAGTACTTC.

The chain's CDR3 is CATGDSEAFF. The CDR3, as DNA: TGCGCCACCGGAGATTCTGAAGCTTTCTTT. The chain couples TRBV10-2 to TRBJ1-1; D not certain. Trimming removed 10 bases from V and 6 bases from J, with 9 bases in between. The length of the CDR3 is 10 residues. Looked up from germline, CDR1 is WSHSY and CDR2 is SAAADI.